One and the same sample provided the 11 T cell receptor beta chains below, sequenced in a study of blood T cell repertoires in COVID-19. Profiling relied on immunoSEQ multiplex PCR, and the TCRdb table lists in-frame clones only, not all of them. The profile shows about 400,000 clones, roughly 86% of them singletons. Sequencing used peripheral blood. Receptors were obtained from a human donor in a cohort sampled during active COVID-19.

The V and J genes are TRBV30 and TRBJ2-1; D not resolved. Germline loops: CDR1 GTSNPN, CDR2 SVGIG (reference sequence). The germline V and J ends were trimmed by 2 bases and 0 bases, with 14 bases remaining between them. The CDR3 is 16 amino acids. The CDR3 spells CAWSLRGLSSYNEQFF. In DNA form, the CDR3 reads TGTGCCTGGAGTCTAAGAGGCCTTAGCTCCTACAATGAGCAGTTCTTC.

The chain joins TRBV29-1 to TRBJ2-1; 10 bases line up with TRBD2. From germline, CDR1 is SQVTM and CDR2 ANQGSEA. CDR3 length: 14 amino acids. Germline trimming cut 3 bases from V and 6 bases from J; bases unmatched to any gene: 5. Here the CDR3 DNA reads TGCAGCGTTGATCGGGCTAGCGGGGGCAATGAGCAGTTCTTC. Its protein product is CSVDRASGGNEQFF.

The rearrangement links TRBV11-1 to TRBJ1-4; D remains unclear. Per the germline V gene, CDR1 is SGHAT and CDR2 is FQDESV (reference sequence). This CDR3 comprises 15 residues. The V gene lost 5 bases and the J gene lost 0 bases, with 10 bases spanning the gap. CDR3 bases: TGTGCCAGCAGCGCCGACACAGCAACTAATGAAAAACTGTTTTTT. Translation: CASSADTATNEKLFF.

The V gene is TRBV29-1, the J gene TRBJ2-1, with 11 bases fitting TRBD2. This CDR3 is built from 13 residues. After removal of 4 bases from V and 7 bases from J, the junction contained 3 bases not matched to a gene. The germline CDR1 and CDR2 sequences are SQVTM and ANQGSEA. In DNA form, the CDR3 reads TGCAGCGTTGGGCCTAGCGGGAGGAATGAGCAGTTCTTC. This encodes CSVGPSGRNEQFF.

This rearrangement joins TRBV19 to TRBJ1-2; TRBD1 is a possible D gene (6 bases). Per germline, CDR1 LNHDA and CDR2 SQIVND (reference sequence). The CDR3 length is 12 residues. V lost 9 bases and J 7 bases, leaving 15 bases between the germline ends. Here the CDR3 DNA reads TGTGCCAGCCGGCAGGGAGGGGGTGGCTACACCTTC. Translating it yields CASRQGGGGYTF.

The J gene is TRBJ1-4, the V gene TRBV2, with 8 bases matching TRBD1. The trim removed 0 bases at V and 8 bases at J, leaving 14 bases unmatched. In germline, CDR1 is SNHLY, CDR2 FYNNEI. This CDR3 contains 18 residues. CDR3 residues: CASSEATGEPLQWEKLFF. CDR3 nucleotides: TGTGCCAGCAGTGAAGCGACAGGGGAGCCCCTCCAGTGGGAAAAACTGTTTTTT. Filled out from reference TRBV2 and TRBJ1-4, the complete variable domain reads EPEVTQTPSHQVTQMGQEVILRCVPISNHLYFYWYRQILGQKVEFLVSFYNNEISEKSEIFDDQFSVERPDGSNFTLKIRSTKLEDSAMYFCASSEATGEPLQWEKLFFGSGTQLSVL.

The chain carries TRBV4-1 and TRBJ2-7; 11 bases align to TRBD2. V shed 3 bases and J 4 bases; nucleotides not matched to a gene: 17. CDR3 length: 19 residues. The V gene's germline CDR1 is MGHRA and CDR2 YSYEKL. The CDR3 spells CASSQGRLAGLLLPYEQYF. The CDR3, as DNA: TGCGCCAGCAGCCAGGGAAGACTAGCGGGGCTTTTATTGCCTTACGAGCAGTACTTC.

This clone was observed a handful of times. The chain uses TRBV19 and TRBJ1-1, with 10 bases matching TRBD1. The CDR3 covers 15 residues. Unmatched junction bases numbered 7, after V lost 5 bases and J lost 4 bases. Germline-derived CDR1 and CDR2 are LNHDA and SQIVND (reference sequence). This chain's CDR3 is CASSSGTGDTTEAFF. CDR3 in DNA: TGTGCCAGTAGTTCCGGGACAGGGGACACCACTGAAGCTTTCTTT.

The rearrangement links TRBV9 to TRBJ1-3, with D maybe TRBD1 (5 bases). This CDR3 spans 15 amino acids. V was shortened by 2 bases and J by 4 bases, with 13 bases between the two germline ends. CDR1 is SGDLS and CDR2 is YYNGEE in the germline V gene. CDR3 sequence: CASSVARGDGNTIYF. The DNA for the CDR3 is TGTGCCAGCAGCGTCGCTCGGGGGGACGGAAACACCATATATTTT.

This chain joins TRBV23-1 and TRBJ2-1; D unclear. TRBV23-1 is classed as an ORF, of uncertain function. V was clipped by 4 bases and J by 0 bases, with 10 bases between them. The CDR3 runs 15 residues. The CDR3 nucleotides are TGCGCCAGCAGTCTGAGGTCGAGCTCCTACAATGAGCAGTTCTTC. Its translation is CASSLRSSSYNEQFF.

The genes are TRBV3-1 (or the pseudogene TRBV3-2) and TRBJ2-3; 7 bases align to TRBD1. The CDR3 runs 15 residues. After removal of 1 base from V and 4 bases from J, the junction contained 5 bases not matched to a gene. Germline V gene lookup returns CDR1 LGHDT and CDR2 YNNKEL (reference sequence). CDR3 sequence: CASSQAPRGPDTQYF. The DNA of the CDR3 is TGTGCCAGCAGCCAAGCCCCTAGGGGGCCAGATACGCAGTATTTT.